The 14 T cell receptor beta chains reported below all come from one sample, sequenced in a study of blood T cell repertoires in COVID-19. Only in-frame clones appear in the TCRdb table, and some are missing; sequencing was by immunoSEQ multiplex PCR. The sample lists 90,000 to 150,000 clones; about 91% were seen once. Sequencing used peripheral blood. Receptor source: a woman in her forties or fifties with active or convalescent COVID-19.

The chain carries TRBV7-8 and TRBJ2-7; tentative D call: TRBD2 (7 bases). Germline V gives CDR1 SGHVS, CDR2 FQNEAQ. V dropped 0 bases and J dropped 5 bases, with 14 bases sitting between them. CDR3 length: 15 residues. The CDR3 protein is CASSLARTGRDEQYF. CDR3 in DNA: TGTGCCAGCAGCTTAGCCCGAACAGGGAGGGACGAGCAGTACTTC.

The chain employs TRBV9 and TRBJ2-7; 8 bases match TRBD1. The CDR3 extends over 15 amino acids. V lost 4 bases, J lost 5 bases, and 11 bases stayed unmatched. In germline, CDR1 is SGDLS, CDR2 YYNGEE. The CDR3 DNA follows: TGTGCCAGCAGCTTGCTCGGGACAGGTCTGCACGAGCAGTACTTC. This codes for CASSLLGTGLHEQYF.

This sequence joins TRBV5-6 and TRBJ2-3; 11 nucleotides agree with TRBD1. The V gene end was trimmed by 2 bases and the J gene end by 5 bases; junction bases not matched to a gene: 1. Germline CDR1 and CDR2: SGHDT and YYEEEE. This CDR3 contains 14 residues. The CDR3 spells CASSFGTGGDTQYF. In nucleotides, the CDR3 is TGTGCCAGCAGCTTTGGGACAGGGGGAGATACGCAGTATTTT.

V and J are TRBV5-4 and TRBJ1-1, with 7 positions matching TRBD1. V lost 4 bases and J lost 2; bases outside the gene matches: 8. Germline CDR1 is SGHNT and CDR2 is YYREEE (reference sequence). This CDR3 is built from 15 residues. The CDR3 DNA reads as TGTGCCAGCAGCCGACAGGGAAAGGGAAACACTGAAGCTTTCTTT. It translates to CASSRQGKGNTEAFF.

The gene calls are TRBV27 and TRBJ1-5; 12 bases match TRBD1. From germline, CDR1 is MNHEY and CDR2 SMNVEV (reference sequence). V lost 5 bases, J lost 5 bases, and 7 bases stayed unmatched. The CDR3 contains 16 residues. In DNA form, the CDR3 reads TGTGCCAGCAGTCCCCGGGACAGGGGGCCGCATCAGCCCCAGCATTTT. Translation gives CASSPRDRGPHQPQHF.

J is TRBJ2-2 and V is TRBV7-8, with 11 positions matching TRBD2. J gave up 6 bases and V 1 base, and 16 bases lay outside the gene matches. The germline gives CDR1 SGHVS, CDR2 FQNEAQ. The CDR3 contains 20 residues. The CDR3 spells CASSLVRRLAGSGSPGELFF. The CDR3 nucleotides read TGTGCCAGCAGCTTAGTTCGGAGACTAGCGGGATCGGGGTCGCCCGGGGAGCTGTTTTTT.

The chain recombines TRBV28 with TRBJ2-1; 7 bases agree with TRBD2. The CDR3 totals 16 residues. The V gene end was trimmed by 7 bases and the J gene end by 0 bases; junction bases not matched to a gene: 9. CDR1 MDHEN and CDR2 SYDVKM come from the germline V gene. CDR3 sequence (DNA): TGTGCCAGCATCAACTGGGGGGGGTACTCCTACAATGAGCAGTTCTTC. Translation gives CASINWGGYSYNEQFF.

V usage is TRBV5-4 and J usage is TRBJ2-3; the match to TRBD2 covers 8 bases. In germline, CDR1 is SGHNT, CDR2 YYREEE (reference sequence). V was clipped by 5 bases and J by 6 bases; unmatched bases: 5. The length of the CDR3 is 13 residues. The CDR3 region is CASSSGLGDTQYF. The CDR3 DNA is TGTGCCAGCAGTTCGGGACTAGGGGATACGCAGTATTTT.

The CDR3 DNA follows: TGTGCCAGCAGCCCTCGGGACAGGGGATTCACAGATACGCAGTATTTT. Translating gives CASSPRDRGFTDTQYF. The chain has TRBV9 and TRBJ2-3; TRBD1 agrees at 10 bases. The CDR3 consists of 16 residues. V shed 4 bases, J shed 2 bases, and the junction held 7 bases outside the gene matches. The V gene's germline CDR1 is SGDLS and CDR2 YYNGEE.

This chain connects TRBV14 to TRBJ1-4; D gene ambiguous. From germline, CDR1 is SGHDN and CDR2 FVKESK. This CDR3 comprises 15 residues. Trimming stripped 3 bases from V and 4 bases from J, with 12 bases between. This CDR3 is CASSQVGLYNEKLFF. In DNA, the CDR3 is TGTGCCAGCAGCCAGGTCGGACTGTATAATGAAAAACTGTTTTTT.

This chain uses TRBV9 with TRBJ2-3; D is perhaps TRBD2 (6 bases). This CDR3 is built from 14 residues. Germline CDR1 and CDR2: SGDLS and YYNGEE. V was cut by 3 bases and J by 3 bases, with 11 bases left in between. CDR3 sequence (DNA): TGTGCCAGCAGCGCCGCCGGGAGAACAGATACGCAGTATTTT. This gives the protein CASSAAGRTDTQYF.

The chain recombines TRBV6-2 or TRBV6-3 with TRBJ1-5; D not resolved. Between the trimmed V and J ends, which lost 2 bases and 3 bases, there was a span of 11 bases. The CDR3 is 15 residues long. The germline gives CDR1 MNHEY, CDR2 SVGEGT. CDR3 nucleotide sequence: TGTGCCAGCAGTTACCCCGTACAGCACAATCAGCCCCAGCATTTT. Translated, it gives CASSYPVQHNQPQHF.

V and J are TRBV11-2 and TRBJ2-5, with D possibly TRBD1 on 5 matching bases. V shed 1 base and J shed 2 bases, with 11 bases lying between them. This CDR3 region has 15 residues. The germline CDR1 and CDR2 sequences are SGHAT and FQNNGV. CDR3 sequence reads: CASSLVGARQETQYF. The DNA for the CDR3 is TGTGCCAGCAGCTTAGTAGGGGCCAGGCAAGAGACCCAGTACTTC.

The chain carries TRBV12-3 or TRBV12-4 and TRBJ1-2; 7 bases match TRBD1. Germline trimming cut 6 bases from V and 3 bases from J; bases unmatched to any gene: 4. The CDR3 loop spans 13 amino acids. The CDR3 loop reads CASSRDRDYGYTF. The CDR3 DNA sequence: TGTGCCAGCAGCCGAGACAGGGACTATGGCTACACCTTC.